This T cell receptor beta chain is from a study of blood T cell repertoires in COVID-19. The overall study: Sources were T cells, B-cell-depleted T cells, or PBMCs; the material itself was cDNA or gDNA.

In the authors' methods: From reference gene primer amplification, estimates of nucleated cell counts were derived. Method: immunoSEQ multiplex PCR; TCRdb's copy keeps in-frame clones and lacks some. From that table come the V and J calls and clone size; the DNA was used to work out D and trimming. The table lists 310,000 or so clones, almost 90% of them singletons. Seattle researchers signed up patients amid active infection and tracked them longitudinally. The ends lost 0 bases at V and 8 bases at J; junction bases unmatched: 7. The CDR3 has 15 amino acids. The germline V gene encodes CDR1 SGDLS and CDR2 YYNGEE.

V gene TRBV9 combines with J gene TRBJ2-1; 8 nucleotides match TRBD2. The receptor was isolated from a woman aged 25 to 45 with COVID-19, enrolled during active disease. Specimen: peripheral blood. CDR3 amino acids: CASSVVGGRSDEQFF. In DNA, the CDR3 is TGTGCCAGCAGCGTAGTAGGCGGGAGGTCCGATGAGCAGTTCTTC.